This T cell receptor (beta chain) was sequenced during a study of PD-L1 blockade in urothelial cancer. Time point described: peripheral blood 6 weeks after treatment start. Method: immunoSEQ multiplex PCR; TCRdb's copy keeps in-frame clones and lacks some. The data hold about 50,000 clones, with around 82% observed a single time. Germline CDR1 SGHTA, CDR2 FQGNSA. The CDR3 sequence is 15 residues long. Trimming removed 4 bases from V and 4 bases from J, with 17 bases in between. The chain has TRBV7-2 and TRBJ2-7; a possible D gene is TRBD2 (6 bases). Sequenced material: PBMCs, taken around atezolizumab (anti-PD-L1) treatment. The receptor comes from a man aged 50 to 60 with urothelial cancer. The CDR3 reads CASSSRPGLLYEQYF. CDR3 nucleotides: TGTGCCAGCAGCTCGAGACCGGGACTCCTTTACGAGCAGTACTTC. The entire variable domain, with the rest obtained from reference TRBV7-2 and TRBJ2-7, is as follows: GAGVSQSPSNKVTEKGKDVELRCDPISGHTALYWYRQSLGQGLEFLIYFQGNSAPDKSGLPSDRFSAERTGGSVSTLTIQRTQQEDSAVYLCASSSRPGLLYEQYFGPGTRLTVT.